This is a list of T cell receptor beta chains from one sample in a study of OX40 agonist ivuxolimab in advanced cancers. Produced via immunoSEQ multiplex PCR; TCRdb's table is partial and in-frame only. This table holds tens of thousands of clones, 75% to 95% found once. Sequencing used CD4+ or CD8+ T cells sorted from blood, obtained in a trial of the OX40 agonist ivuxolimab. These receptors were collected from an adult with an advanced solid tumor such as melanoma, head and neck, liver or kidney cancer. The conserved cysteine and the conserved F or W are not part of the CDR3 here. The listing skips clone size in some rows; elsewhere it reads once, few, many or a size class.

>TRBJ1-5|NA|TRBV4-1|13
ASSQAGQGNQPQH
>NA|NA|TRBV7-3|13
ASSPGTSLIHEQY
>TRBJ2-1|NA|TRBV11-3|15
ASSPEGTAQPYNEQF
>TRBJ1-2|NA|TRBV7-8|12
ASSLVDSRYGYT
>TRBJ2-7|NA|TRBV7-9|11
ASSLGAGYEQY
>TRBJ2-1|NA|TRBV29-1|11
SAEGLVYNEQF
>TRBJ1-1|few|TRBV27|13
ASSLLAGLNTEAF
>TRBJ2-3|NA|TRBV19|8
ASIGDTQY
>TRBJ1-2|NA|TRBV27|9
ATVGGYGYT
>TRBJ2-2|NA|TRBV11-2|15
ASSSPDRGRDTGELF
>TRBJ2-7|NA|TRBV6-1|15
ASSQEIGAGGLHEQY
>TRBJ1-6|NA|TRBV5-1|12
ASSLEQGPSPLH